This T cell receptor beta chain comes out of a study of T cells after yellow fever vaccination. Background on the study: SMART-Seq v4 Ultra Low Input prepared the low-cell-number fractions. Study results and limitations: After the booster, approximately 96% of CD4 and about nine tenths of CD8 primary-response clones were re-detected.

The CDR3 loop spans 13 amino acids. The germline CDR1 and CDR2 sequences are SGHNT and YYREEE (reference sequence). The V end was cut by 4 bases, the J end by 9 bases, with 16 bases between. Of note for this clonotype: The target antigen is unknown.

Each CDR3 protein is one row after TCRdb ran MiXCR on the 5' RACE reads. The repertoire holds hundreds of thousands of distinct CDR3 sequences, with about a sixth as singletons. The chain carries TRBV5-4 and TRBJ1-1, with TRBD1 as a possible D gene (6 bases). The clonotype was recovered from a man between 18 and 29 years old who received the YFV17D yellow fever vaccine. This sample comprised PBMCs, obtained about 5 days after the first yellow fever vaccination. CDR3 DNA: TGTGCCAGCAGCCGGGGGGGCACAGGGCAAGCTTTCTTT. Translation: CASSRGGTGQAFF.